Below, one T cell receptor beta chain is given with its context. The antigen remains unidentified. This entry comes from a study of shared clonotypes between healthy human individuals. Study at large: The study used three CD4 naive, three CD4 memory, two CD8 naive and one CD8 memory plate per donor. Study-wide results and caveats: Between four donors, naive CD4 clonotypes were shared at a level of about 5.3%. Donor clonotype sharing was expected to depend on sequencing depth.

Using immunoSEQ multiplex PCR, the repertoire was profiled, and TCRdb retains in-frame clones only, with some absent. In the table there are some 650,000 clones, approximately 97% of which are singletons. Into CD45RA+ naive and CD45RA-negative memory subsets, the CD4+ cells were split. CDR1 is MDHEN and CDR2 is SYDVKM in the germline V gene. The CDR3 is 13 amino acids. V lost 6 bases, J lost 4 bases, and 10 bases lay in between. The receptor's source is a woman in her twenties or thirties in good health. V is TRBV28 and J is TRBJ1-3; D call uncertain. Sequenced: naive CD4+ T cells sorted from blood. Subset: CD45RA+ positively selected. CDR3 sequence: CASRRDLGNTIYF. The CDR3 DNA sequence: TGTGCCAGCAGGAGAGACCTGGGAAACACCATATATTTT.